The 10 T cell receptor beta chains listed next were all sequenced from one sample in a study of T cells in Graves' hyperthyroidism and ophthalmopathy. RNA transcripts served as the template for amplifying TCR beta CDR3 regions. TCR CDR3 underwent first-round RT-PCR with the HTBI primer set. TCRdb re-analysed the multiplex PCR reads in MiXCR, keeping a single row per CDR3 protein. The sample gives some 510,000 distinct CDR3 sequences, about 20% of which show up once; 26% is in the top ten. The sequencing sample was made of blood. The source is a man aged 18 to 30 with Graves' hyperthyroidism.

This clonotype was seen ten or more times. The rearrangement uses TRBV3-1 and TRBJ2-5; 15 bases are shared with TRBD2. J was trimmed by 6 bases and V by 1 base; bases with no gene match: 9. This CDR3 contains 18 residues. Germline CDR1 LGHDT, CDR2 YNNKEL (reference sequence). The CDR3 DNA reads as TGTGCCAGCAGCCAAGGGACTAGCGGGGGGGCGGTAAGGAAGACCCAGTACTTC. Translated: CASSQGTSGGAVRKTQYF.

About this clonotype: This likely comes from a read error, as the CDR3 has no conserved phenylalanine or tryptophan at its end. The chain couples TRBV6-1 to TRBJ1-1; 7 bases fit TRBD1. The CDR3 contains 11 residues. The germline CDR1 and CDR2 sequences are MNHNS and SASEGT. Written as DNA, the CDR3 is TGTGTCAGCACCCAGGGGGGAGAAGCTTTCTGT. Protein sequence: CVSTQGGEAFC.

This clonotype was observed at least ten times. The J gene is TRBJ2-2, the V gene TRBV11-2, with D uncertain. Germline V gene sequence: CDR1 SGHAT, CDR2 FQNNGV. This CDR3 is built from 11 residues. Trimming left V 8 bases short and J 6 bases short, with 7 bases between. CDR3: CASLNSGELFF. The DNA for the CDR3 is TGTGCCAGCCTAAACTCCGGGGAGCTGTTTTTT.

This sequence joins TRBV24-1 and TRBJ1-2; D is unclear. CDR3 length equals 13 residues. Germline V lookup: CDR1 KGHDR, CDR2 SFDVKD. Trimming removed 2 bases from V and 0 bases from J, with 3 bases in between. The CDR3, as DNA: TGTGCCACCAGTGATTATCCTAACTATGGCTACACCTTC. Its protein product is CATSDYPNYGYTF.

This clonotype was observed a few times. The chain uses TRBV5-6 and TRBJ1-1, with a tentative D call TRBD1 (5 bases). V was shortened by 0 bases and J by 8 bases, with 11 bases between the two germline ends. CDR3 length: 13 amino acids. CDR1 and CDR2 from the germline V gene are SGHDT and YYEEEE. The chain's CDR3 is CASSLEVRDEAFF. In DNA form, the CDR3 reads TGTGCCAGCAGCTTGGAAGTCCGGGACGAAGCTTTCTTT.

The chain carries TRBV12-3 or TRBV12-4 and TRBJ2-7, with 12 bases aligning to TRBD2. With 6 bases clipped from V and 5 bases from J, the junction kept 8 bases outside the gene matches. The CDR3 extends over 15 amino acids. The DNA of the CDR3 is TGTGCCAGCAGGGGTTGGACTAGCGGGACCCACGAGCAGTACTTC. It translates to CASRGWTSGTHEQYF.

The V and J genes are TRBV6-5 and TRBJ1-2, with D possibly matching TRBD1 (5 bases). V lost 8 bases and J 4 bases, leaving 14 bases between the germline ends. This CDR3 spans 13 amino acids. Germline V gene sequence: CDR1 MNHEY, CDR2 SVGAGI. In DNA, the CDR3 is TGTGCCAGCGCTTACGACAGCTTCTATGGCTACACCTTC. Amino acids: CASAYDSFYGYTF.

This clonotype was seen many times. The V gene is TRBV6-1, the J gene TRBJ2-7; no firm D call. The V gene lost 3 bases and the J gene lost 4 bases, with 10 bases spanning the gap. This CDR3 comprises 13 residues. CDR1 MNHNS and CDR2 SASEGT come from the germline V gene. This chain's CDR3 is CASSDGLGYEQYF. CDR3 DNA sequence: TGTGCCAGCAGTGACGGCCTGGGATACGAGCAGTACTTC.

The chain employs TRBV7-9 and TRBJ1-2, with 8 positions matching TRBD1. Germline assignment: CDR1 SEHNR and CDR2 FQNEAQ (reference sequence). This CDR3 spans 13 amino acids. J was trimmed by 6 bases and V by 6 bases; bases with no gene match: 6. The DNA of the CDR3 is TGTGCCAGCAGGAGGACAGGGAGAAATGGCTACACCTTC. This encodes CASRRTGRNGYTF.

This clonotype was seen at least ten times. The chain combines TRBV7-6 with TRBJ1-1, with a weak D call TRBD1 (5 bases). The germline CDR1 and CDR2 sequences are SGHVS and FNYEAQ. The CDR3 consists of 13 residues. Trimming removed 5 bases at V and 8 bases at J, with 15 bases between. This CDR3 reads CASSPPGTGEAFF. The CDR3 region has the DNA TGTGCCAGCAGCCCCCCGGGGACTGGGGAAGCTTTCTTT.